The T cell receptor beta chain described here comes from a study of blood T cell repertoires in COVID-19. Study-level information: Acute and convalescent COVID-19 samples came from the United States, Italy and Spain. T cells, B-cell-depleted T cells, or PBMCs provided the cDNA or gDNA that served as material.

Original processing methods: Reference gene primer amplification gave nucleated cell count estimates. TCRdb keeps only in-frame clones here, not all; method: immunoSEQ multiplex PCR. The V and J calls and clone size are taken from that table; D and trimming were inferred from the DNA. The repertoire holds 250,000 or so clones, with roughly 86% as singletons. Sequencing was done on a sample of peripheral blood. The receptor comes from a man in his fifties or sixties with acute or convalescent COVID-19.

Here the CDR3 reads CATSRGRTSGRVEDEQFF. As DNA, the CDR3 is TGTGCCACCAGCAGAGGGAGGACTAGCGGGAGGGTTGAGGATGAGCAGTTCTTC. The rearrangement uses TRBV15 and TRBJ2-1; the match to TRBD2 covers 15 bases. Germline CDR1 is LNHNV and CDR2 is YYDKDF (reference sequence). This CDR3 spans 18 amino acids. The V and J ends lost 1 base and 8 bases, in that order; junction bases with no gene match: 9.